A selection of T cell receptor beta chains follows, all from one sample in a study of T cells in Graves' hyperthyroidism and ophthalmopathy. TCRdb ran MiXCR on the multiplex PCR reads and lists one entry per CDR3 protein. The sample has about 270,000 distinct CDR3 sequences; about 15% are singletons. Sequenced: blood. All receptors derive from a woman between 45 and 60 years old with Graves' hyperthyroidism that later progressed to Graves' ophthalmopathy. Each CDR3 is given with its conserved first and last residue. The order of the fields is CDR3 length, D gene, V gene, clone size, J gene, CDR3 protein, CDR3 DNA. D genes are given only for firm matches. Part of the rows lack a size; the others show once, few, many or a class for expanded clones.

11	NA	TRBV28	many	TRBJ1-2	CASRSSIGYTF	TGTGCCAGCAGGAGCTCAATTGGCTACACCTTC
12	NA	TRBV2	many	TRBJ2-5	CASSEAQVTQYF	TGTGCCAGCAGTGAAGCACAGGTGACCCAGTACTTC
14	NA	TRBV6-1	NA	TRBJ2-7	CASSQGTLTGKQYF	TGTGCCAGCAGCCAAGGAACCCTTACCGGGAAGCAGTACTTC
13	NA	TRBV7-3	few	TRBJ2-1	CASSLGHYNEQFF	TGTGCCAGCAGCTTAGGGCATTACAATGAGCAGTTCTTC
16	NA	TRBV18	many	TRBJ2-4	CASSPTGPRAKNIQYF	TGTGCCAGCTCACCCACTGGGCCCAGGGCCAAAAACATTCAGTACTTC
13	NA	TRBV5-5	many	TRBJ2-1	CASSLDWYDEQFF	TGTGCCAGCAGCCTGGACTGGTACGATGAGCAGTTCTTC
19	TRBD1	TRBV18	many	TRBJ2-6	CASQTNPGQVLARANVLTF	TGTGCCAGCCAAACCAACCCGGGACAGGTCCTCGCTAGGGCCAACGTCCTGACTTTC
13	NA	TRBV9	NA	TRBJ2-5	CASSVTSRETQYF	TGTGCCAGCAGCGTTACGAGCAGGGAGACCCAGTACTTC
15	TRBD2	TRBV20-1	many	TRBJ2-1	CSAMRGGGSYNEQFF	TGCAGTGCTATGAGGGGCGGGGGCTCCTACAATGAGCAGTTCTTC
14	NA	TRBV19	NA	TRBJ2-1	CASSPHPRGSEQFF	TGTGCCAGTAGTCCTCACCCCCGGGGGAGTGAGCAGTTCTTC
18	TRBD1	TRBV18	many	TRBJ2-1	CASFLNTPGTGKGNEQFF	TGTGCCAGCTTTTTAAACACCCCGGGGACAGGCAAGGGCAATGAGCAGTTCTTC
12	NA	TRBV11-2	many	TRBJ1-2	CASSSDTEGYTF	TGTGCCAGCAGCTCCGACACGGAAGGCTACACCTTC
11	NA	TRBV20-1	many	TRBJ2-7	CSAAPLYEQYF	TGCAGTGCTGCTCCCCTATACGAGCAGTACTTC
17	TRBD2	TRBV18	many	TRBJ2-7	CASSRGTSGSGGYEQYF	TGTGCCAGCTCCCGGGGGACTAGCGGGAGTGGGGGATACGAGCAGTACTTC
15	NA	TRBV18	few	TRBJ1-6	CASSLLQAPDSPLHF	TGTGCCAGCTCCCTCCTGCAGGCACCCGATTCACCCCTCCACTTT
12	NA	TRBV12-3/TRBV12-4	many	TRBJ2-7	CASSSGIYEQYF	TGTGCCAGCAGTTCCGGGATCTACGAGCAGTACTTC
16	TRBD2	TRBV29-1	NA	TRBJ2-1	CSVIGLAGGSYNEQFF	TGCAGCGTCATAGGACTAGCGGGAGGCTCCTACAATGAGCAGTTCTTC
17	TRBD2	TRBV12-3/TRBV12-4	many	TRBJ2-3	CASSLSSTSGGTDTQYF	TGTGCCAGCAGTTTATCCTCAACTAGCGGGGGCACAGATACGCAGTATTTT
15	NA	TRBV18	many	TRBJ2-2	CASSPATSRTGELFF	TGTGCCAGCTCACCAGCAACGTCACGGACCGGGGAGCTGTTTTTT
15	NA	TRBV15	many	TRBJ2-7	CATSSEIGYPYEQYF	TGTGCCACCAGCAGCGAGATCGGGTATCCCTACGAGCAGTACTTC
14	TRBD1	TRBV5-6	many	TRBJ1-2	CASSSDRGLYGYTF	TGTGCCAGCAGCTCGGACAGGGGCCTCTATGGCTACACCTTC
16	TRBD1	TRBV7-2	NA	TRBJ1-1	CASSPRPGGRHTEAFF	TGTGCCAGCAGCCCTCGACCAGGGGGCCGCCACACTGAAGCTTTCTTT
15	TRBD2	TRBV12-3/TRBV12-4	many	TRBJ2-3	CASSPSGASTDTQYF	TGTGCCAGCAGTCCAAGCGGGGCTAGCACAGATACGCAGTATTTT
12	NA	TRBV5-6	few	TRBJ1-1	CASSVRGGSAFF	TGTGCCAGCAGCGTCAGGGGTGGAAGTGCTTTCTTT
16	NA	TRBV9	many	TRBJ2-2	CASSAPGSTNTGELFF	TGTGCCAGCAGCGCCCCGGGCTCCACGAACACCGGGGAGCTGTTTTTT
13	NA	TRBV9	NA	TRBJ1-1	CASSDAGDTEAFF	TGTGCCAGCAGCGACGCAGGGGACACTGAAGCTTTCTTT
16	NA	TRBV5-1	many	TRBJ1-4	CASSLRAGEANEKLFF	TGCGCCAGCAGCTTGCGGGCAGGTGAAGCCAATGAAAAACTGTTTTTT